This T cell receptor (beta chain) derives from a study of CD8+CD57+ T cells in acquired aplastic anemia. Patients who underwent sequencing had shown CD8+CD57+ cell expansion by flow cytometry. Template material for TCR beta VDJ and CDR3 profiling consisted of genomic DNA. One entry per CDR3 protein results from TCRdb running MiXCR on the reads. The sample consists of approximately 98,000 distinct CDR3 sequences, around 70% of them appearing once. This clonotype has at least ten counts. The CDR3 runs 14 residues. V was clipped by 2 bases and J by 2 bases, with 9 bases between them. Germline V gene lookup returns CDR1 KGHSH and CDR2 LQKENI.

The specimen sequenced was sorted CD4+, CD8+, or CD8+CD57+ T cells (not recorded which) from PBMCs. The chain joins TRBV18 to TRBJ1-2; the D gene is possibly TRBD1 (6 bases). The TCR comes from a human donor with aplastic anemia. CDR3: CASSPSGGNYGYTF. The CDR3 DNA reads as TGTGCCAGCTCACCATCCGGGGGCAACTATGGCTACACCTTC.